This T cell receptor beta chain was sequenced for a study of blood T cell repertoires in COVID-19. Study-wide context: Italy, Spain and the United States were the sources of the convalescent and acute COVID-19 samples.

Trimming cost V 0 bases and J 4 bases, with 12 bases left between them. Germline V lookup: CDR1 LNHDA, CDR2 SQIVND (reference sequence). The CDR3 length is 15 residues. Original processing methods: Using reference gene primer amplification, nucleated cell counts were estimated. Sequencing was performed with immunoSEQ multiplex PCR; in TCRdb, only in-frame clones are kept and a portion is missing. V, J and clone size are taken as reported in that table, and D and trimming were inferred from the DNA itself. The sample includes roughly 220,000 clones, 65% to 90% of them seen just once. Material for sequencing was peripheral blood. The clonotype originates from a man older than 75 with acute or convalescent COVID-19. V and J are TRBV19 and TRBJ1-2; D is unclear. The CDR3 loop is CASSIDRVQVYGYTF. CDR3 DNA sequence: TGTGCCAGTAGTATAGATCGTGTCCAGGTCTATGGCTACACCTTC.